These T cell receptor beta chains were read from a single sample in a study of shared clonotypes between healthy human individuals. The data were produced by immunoSEQ multiplex PCR, yet TCRdb's version contains in-frame clones alone and is incomplete. The sample lists about 2.4 million clones, over 85% occurring once. Sequenced sample: naive CD4+ T cells from PBMCs. These receptors all come from a man aged 18 to 30 in good health. Some clones in this sample may be carry-over from other donors' samples. CDR3s include the opening cysteine and the closing phenylalanine or tryptophan. The D gene is left open where the match is weak. Clone sizes are given selectively: once, few, many, or a class where the clone is expanded.

TRBD1	once	TRBJ1-2	TRBV15	CATSRDVDRNYGYTF	TGTGCCACCAGCAGAGATGTGGACAGGAACTATGGCTACACCTTC
-	-	TRBJ2-5	TRBV7-2	CASSYGGEETQYF	TGTGCCAGCAGCTACGGGGGAGAAGAGACCCAGTACTTC
-	-	TRBJ1-1	TRBV6-6	CASSSGNTEAFF	TGTGCCAGCAGTTCTGGGAACACTGAAGCTTTCTTT
TRBD2	-	TRBJ2-1	TRBV7-2	CASSYRRPSGYNEQFF	TGTGCCAGCAGCTACCGCCGACCTAGCGGCTACAATGAGCAGTTCTTC
-	-	TRBJ1-1	TRBV29-1	CSAVQGFEGTEAFF	TGCAGCGCTGTGCAGGGTTTTGAGGGCACTGAAGCTTTCTTT
-	-	TRBJ2-1	TRBV6-7	CANYPMGPGDNEQFF	TGTGCCAACTACCCCATGGGCCCGGGGGACAATGAGCAGTTCTTC
TRBD1	once	TRBJ2-2	TRBV7-2	CASSRTGGTGELFF	TGTGCCAGCAGCCGTACAGGGGGCACCGGGGAGCTGTTTTTT
TRBD1	-	TRBJ1-2	TRBV14	CASSPRQGEGGYTF	TGTGCCAGCAGCCCACGACAGGGGGAGGGTGGCTACACCTTC
-	-	TRBJ2-1	TRBV4-3	CASSQGVGRVDEQFF	TGCGCCAGCAGCCAAGGGGTTGGCAGGGTCGATGAGCAGTTCTTC
TRBD1	-	TRBJ1-1	TRBV28	CASSPPFFDRGRGTEAFF	TGTGCCAGCAGTCCCCCGTTTTTTGACAGGGGGCGGGGGACTGAAGCTTTCTTT
-	-	TRBJ1-1	TRBV2	CASSERGASNTEAFF	TGTGCCAGCAGTGAGCGGGGGGCGTCAAACACTGAAGCTTTCTTT
-	-	TRBJ1-3	TRBV5-4	CASSLGVGVGSGNTIYF	TGTGCCAGCAGCTTGGGCGTCGGGGTCGGGTCTGGAAACACCATATATTTT
TRBD2	-	TRBJ2-1	TRBV28	CASSGEGLYNEQFF	TGTGCCAGCAGCGGGGAGGGCCTCTACAATGAGCAGTTCTTC
TRBD1	once	TRBJ1-6	TRBV9	CASSTQPGQLNSPLHF	TGTGCCAGCAGCACCCAACCGGGACAGCTTAATTCACCCCTCCACTTT
-	-	TRBJ1-2	TRBV21-1	CASSKWLKGPTSYGYTF	TGTGCCAGCAGCAAATGGCTTAAGGGGCCGACTTCCTATGGCTACACCTTC
TRBD1	-	TRBJ2-1	TRBV6-1	CASSARQGAGGEQFF	TGTGCCAGCAGCGCCCGACAGGGGGCTGGCGGTGAGCAGTTCTTC
-	few	TRBJ1-1	TRBV7-9	CASSSRGRTTEAFF	TGTGCCAGCAGCTCCCGAGGCAGGACCACTGAAGCTTTCTTT
TRBD1	-	TRBJ2-1	TRBV6-6	CASTIRDSVDEQFF	TGTGCCAGCACAATCCGGGACAGCGTCGATGAGCAGTTCTTC
TRBD1	-	TRBJ2-5	TRBV6-5	CASRRTGGETQYF	TGTGCCAGCAGGCGGACAGGGGGAGAGACCCAGTACTTC
-	-	TRBJ2-2	TRBV6-1	CASSDRQGGSGELFF	TGTGCCAGCAGTGACCGACAGGGAGGGTCCGGGGAGCTGTTTTTT
TRBD1	-	TRBJ2-5	TRBV6-6	CASSYNRGETQYF	TGTGCCAGCAGTTACAACAGGGGGGAGACCCAGTACTTC
TRBD2	-	TRBJ2-5	TRBV5-4	CASSPGLAGLQETQYF	TGTGCCAGCAGCCCAGGACTAGCGGGGCTCCAAGAGACCCAGTACTTC
TRBD1	-	TRBJ2-7	TRBV6-1	CASSHRGTGVDEQYF	TGTGCCAGCAGTCACCGCGGGACAGGGGTGGACGAGCAGTACTTC
-	few	TRBJ1-5	TRBV18	CASSAGAGGNQPQHF	TGTGCCAGCTCGGCAGGGGCAGGGGGCAATCAGCCCCAGCATTTT
-	-	TRBJ2-7	TRBV30	CAWSAGGSFYEQYF	TGTGCCTGGAGTGCTGGGGGGTCGTTCTACGAGCAGTACTTC
-	-	TRBJ2-2	TRBV10-3	CAIRAGMGTGELFF	TGTGCCATCAGAGCAGGGATGGGGACCGGGGAGCTGTTTTTT
-	-	TRBJ2-3	TRBV11-3	CASSLNVLGSTDTQYF	TGTGCCAGCAGCTTAAATGTACTGGGGAGCACAGATACGCAGTATTTT
-	-	TRBJ2-7	TRBV19	CASTTQGGRDEQYF	TGTGCCAGTACCACTCAGGGAGGTCGCGACGAGCAGTACTTC
-	-	TRBJ2-2	TRBV5-4	CASSLARDGELFF	TGTGCCAGCAGCTTGGCCAGGGACGGGGAGCTGTTTTTT
-	-	TRBJ1-2	TRBV5-5	CASSLDAARDSYTF	TGTGCCAGCAGCTTGGATGCAGCCCGGGATAGCTACACCTTC
-	-	TRBJ2-7	TRBV5-1	CASSLVDGTGRMVADEQYF	TGCGCCAGCAGCTTGGTCGATGGAACAGGGCGTATGGTTGCGGACGAGCAGTACTTC
TRBD1	-	TRBJ2-7	TRBV29-1	CSAGQGSYEQYF	TGCAGCGCAGGACAGGGCTCCTACGAGCAGTACTTC
-	-	TRBJ1-1	TRBV19	CASSTLRQLNTEAFF	TGTGCCAGTAGTACCCTTCGACAGCTGAACACTGAAGCTTTCTTT
-	-	TRBJ2-7	TRBV11-2	CASSLEGESRWEQYF	TGTGCCAGCAGCTTAGAAGGGGAGTCGAGGTGGGAGCAGTACTTC
TRBD2	-	TRBJ2-5	TRBV5-1	CASSGLAGAQETQYF	TGCGCCAGCAGCGGGCTAGCGGGGGCACAAGAGACCCAGTACTTC
-	-	TRBJ2-5	TRBV27	CASRRQLQETQYF	TGTGCCAGCCGAAGACAGTTACAAGAGACCCAGTACTTC
TRBD1	-	TRBJ2-7	TRBV5-1	CASSFGTGTYEQYF	TGCGCCAGCAGCTTCGGGACAGGGACCTACGAGCAGTACTTC